This is a list of T cell receptor beta chains from one sample in a study of blood T cell repertoires in COVID-19. Here immunoSEQ multiplex PCR was the method, and the copy in TCRdb shows in-frame clones only, minus some. Counted here are more than 300,000 clones, more than 70% occurring once; the ten biggest clones make up more than 5.5%. The sequencing sample was made of peripheral blood. These receptor sequences come from an older woman with COVID-19, enrolled during active disease. Both conserved end residues are part of each CDR3. The D gene is left open where the match is weak. Clone size appears in some rows only: once, few, many, or a class for an expanded clone.

j_call d_call clone_size v_call cdr3_nt cdr3_aa
TRBJ1-2 . . TRBV28 TGTGCCAGCAGTGGGTCCCAGGATGGCTACACCTTC CASSGSQDGYTF
TRBJ2-5 TRBD1 once TRBV27 TGTGCCAGCAGTTCAGGGGGCTTAGGGGTAAAAGAGACCCAGTACTTC CASSSGGLGVKETQYF
TRBJ1-1 . . TRBV19 TGTGCCAGTACCGCGCGAGAGTACGGGACTACAGCTTTCTTT CASTAREYGTTAFF
TRBJ1-1 . . TRBV2 TGTGCCAGCAGTCGGGGGTCGAACACTGAAGCTTTCTTT CASSRGSNTEAFF
TRBJ1-2 . . TRBV19 TGTGCCAGTAGTATTCAGGGGTTGGACTATGGCTACACCTTC CASSIQGLDYGYTF
TRBJ2-7 TRBD1 . TRBV27 TGTGCCAGCAGTTTATCGTCTGGGACAGCGTTTGGCGAGCAGTACTTC CASSLSSGTAFGEQYF
TRBJ1-5 . once TRBV15 TGTGCCACACAGGGTAATAGCAATCAGCCCCAGCATTTT CATQGNSNQPQHF
TRBJ1-5 . . TRBV12-3/TRBV12-4 TGTGCCAGCAGTTACAGGAACCCGCCCCAGCATTTT CASSYRNPPQHF
TRBJ1-4 TRBD1 . TRBV28 TGTGCCAGCAGTTTGTCTCCCGGGACAGGGGGTGAAAAACTGTTTTTT CASSLSPGTGGEKLFF
TRBJ1-2 TRBD1 . TRBV14 TGTGCCAGCAGCCCAGGGGGCGCGAGCTATGGCTACACCTTC CASSPGGASYGYTF
TRBJ1-2 . . TRBV12-3/TRBV12-4 TGTGCCAGCAGTTCCACAGGGTTTTCGGGCTACACCTTC CASSSTGFSGYTF
TRBJ1-1 . once TRBV10-1 TGCGCCAGCAGTGAAAGCAAGATGAACACTGAAGCTTTCTTT CASSESKMNTEAFF
TRBJ2-7 TRBD2 . TRBV7-2 TGTGCCAGCAGCCTAGGGAGCGAGCGGGGGGGATACGAGCAGTACTTC CASSLGSERGGYEQYF
TRBJ1-3 TRBD1 . TRBV5-4 TGTGCCAGCAGCTCAGCCCAGGACAGGGGGCCTGGAAACACCATATATTTT CASSSAQDRGPGNTIYF
TRBJ1-4 TRBD1 . TRBV7-8 TGTGCCAGCAGCGCACAGGGGTTACCTAATGAAAAACTGTTTTTT CASSAQGLPNEKLFF
TRBJ1-4 . . TRBV28 TGTGCCAGCAGTCGCAGTCTTAATGAAAAACTGTTTTTT CASSRSLNEKLFF
TRBJ2-1 . . TRBV9 TGTGCCAGCAGCGTAGCCACTCGGGTCGATGAGCAGTTCTTC CASSVATRVDEQFF
TRBJ1-2 . . TRBV18 TGTGCCAGCTCACCACAGGGGAAGGATGGCTACACCTTC CASSPQGKDGYTF
TRBJ1-6 . . TRBV21-1 TGTGCCAGCAGCAAATGGGACAGTCTCCCGGTAAATTCACCCCTCCACTTT CASSKWDSLPVNSPLHF
TRBJ2-7 . once TRBV10-2 TGCGCCAGCAGTGAGTCGGGCACCTACGAGCAGTACTTC CASSESGTYEQYF
TRBJ1-5 . . TRBV25-1 TGTGCCAGCAGTGAAACGCAGGGTGATATGCCCCAGCATTTT CASSETQGDMPQHF
TRBJ1-5 . . TRBV18 TGTGCCAGCTCCGGCGGGGGGTTTGAGAATCAGCCCCAGCATTTT CASSGGGFENQPQHF
TRBJ2-5 TRBD2 . TRBV5-5 TGTGCCAGCAGCCCAGGCGGTCCCTTAGCGGGGGGCAAAGAGACCCAGTACTTC CASSPGGPLAGGKETQYF
TRBJ2-3 TRBD2 . TRBV9 TGTGCCAGCAGCGTCGAGGCGGGGGGTGAAGGAGATACGCAGTATTTT CASSVEAGGEGDTQYF
TRBJ2-7 . . TRBV27 TGTGCCAGCAGTCTTACACAGGAGATCAAGCAGTACTTC CASSLTQEIKQYF
TRBJ1-2 . . TRBV6-4 TGTGCCAGCAGTGACTCCTCCCGAGGGAACTATGGCTACACCTTC CASSDSSRGNYGYTF
TRBJ1-2 . . TRBV4-3 TGCGCCAGCAGTCGCTCTGGACAGCAATTGAACTATGGCTACACCTTC CASSRSGQQLNYGYTF
TRBJ2-1 TRBD1 . TRBV13 TGTGCCAGCAGCTTAGAGGGACAGGTACCTGAGCAGTTCTTC CASSLEGQVPEQFF
TRBJ1-2 . . TRBV30 TGTGCCTGGAGTATCCGGACAGTCAACTATGGCTACACCTTC CAWSIRTVNYGYTF
TRBJ2-1 TRBD1 . TRBV19 TGTGCCAGTAGCCCGCGGGACAGGGGCGGGGATGAGCAGTTCTTC CASSPRDRGGDEQFF
TRBJ1-1 TRBD1 . TRBV6-5 TGTGCCAGCAGCGACAGGGTGAACACTGAAGCTTTCTTT CASSDRVNTEAFF
TRBJ2-7 TRBD2 . TRBV7-6 TGTGCCAGCAGCTTAGCGACGTATAGCGGGGGGCACGAGCAGTACTTC CASSLATYSGGHEQYF
TRBJ2-3 . . TRBV28 TGTGCCAGCAGTCCCCAGGGGGGAAATTCCCGCGATACGCAGTATTTT CASSPQGGNSRDTQYF
TRBJ1-5 TRBD1 . TRBV6-5 TGTGCCAGCAGTCCACAGGGGGTTAGCAATCAGCCCCAGCATTTT CASSPQGVSNQPQHF
TRBJ2-1 TRBD2 . TRBV28 TGTGCCAGCAGTTCTAAGACTAGCCCCCTCGGGGATGAGCAGTTCTTC CASSSKTSPLGDEQFF
TRBJ1-1 TRBD1 . TRBV7-3 TGTGCCAGCAGCCCAGACAGGGACACTGAAGCTTTCTTT CASSPDRDTEAFF
TRBJ1-5 . . TRBV9 TGTGCCAGCAGCCCTCGGGGAGGCAATCAGCCCCAGCATTTT CASSPRGGNQPQHF
TRBJ2-7 . . TRBV4-1 TGCGCCAGCAGCCAAGATAACAGTATCTCCTACGAGCAGTACTTC CASSQDNSISYEQYF
TRBJ2-3 . . TRBV12-5 TGTGCTAGTGGTTTGGGGGGGGGCACAGATACGCAGTATTTT CASGLGGGTDTQYF
TRBJ1-5 TRBD1 . TRBV18 TGTGCCAGCTCACCACTCCACAGGGGAGGTCAGCCCCAGCATTTT CASSPLHRGGQPQHF
TRBJ2-1 . . TRBV11-3 TGTGCCAGCAGCTTAAGGGGGGGAGGATACAATGAGCAGTTCTTC CASSLRGGGYNEQFF
TRBJ1-4 TRBD1 . TRBV4-1 TGCGCCAGCAGCCAGGGGGACAGAAATGAAAAACTGTTTTTT CASSQGDRNEKLFF
TRBJ1-1 . . TRBV10-2 TGCGCCAGCAGTGAGTCCGAGGACTCTGAAGCTTTCTTT CASSESEDSEAFF
TRBJ2-3 . . TRBV2 TGTGCCAGCAGTAGCGGGCTCACAGATACGCAGTATTTT CASSSGLTDTQYF
TRBJ1-4 TRBD1 . TRBV9 TGTGCCAGCAGTCCCGGGACAGGGGGCGAAAAACTGTTTTTT CASSPGTGGEKLFF
TRBJ2-3 TRBD2 . TRBV7-3 TGTGCCAGCAGCATCGCGGGGGGGCTTAAAGATACGCAGTATTTT CASSIAGGLKDTQYF
TRBJ1-1 . . TRBV6-6 TGTGCCAGCAGTTTCCCAGGGGACCCTGAAGCTTTCTTT CASSFPGDPEAFF
TRBJ1-2 . . TRBV12-3/TRBV12-4 TGTGCCAGCACGAGGGGAGGCTATGGCTACACCTTC CASTRGGYGYTF
TRBJ1-5 . . TRBV4-3 TGCGCCAGCAGCCAAGAGACAGACACAGCATATCAGCCCCAGCATTTT CASSQETDTAYQPQHF
TRBJ2-5 . once TRBV2 TGTGCCAGCAGTGAAACACAGGGGAGGTTGGCCCAGTACTTC CASSETQGRLAQYF
TRBJ2-5 TRBD2 . TRBV7-9 TGTGCCAGCAGCTTTCCTAGCGGCAAAGAGACCCAGTACTTC CASSFPSGKETQYF
TRBJ2-2 . . TRBV6-5 TGTGCCAGCAGGCGGTTGACCGGGGAGCTGTTTTTT CASRRLTGELFF
TRBJ2-5 TRBD2 . TRBV11-2 TGTGCCAGCAGCTCGGGACTACGGGAGACCCAGTACTTC CASSSGLRETQYF
TRBJ1-6 . . TRBV18 TGTGCCAGCTCACCAGGGGAGGGAGGGAATTCACCCCTCCACTTT CASSPGEGGNSPLHF
TRBJ1-6 . few TRBV28 TGTGCCAGCAGAGGACAGAGCTCCTATAATTCACCCCTCCACTTT CASRGQSSYNSPLHF
TRBJ1-1 . . TRBV28 TGTGCCAGCACCGACTTCCGGGGGAACACTGAAGCTTTCTTT CASTDFRGNTEAFF
TRBJ1-6 TRBD1 . TRBV4-1 TGCGCCAGCAGCCAAGGGTCCGGGACAGGGAATTCACCCCTCCACTTT CASSQGSGTGNSPLHF
TRBJ2-3 TRBD2 . TRBV4-1 TGCGCCAGCAGCCAAGAGCGACTAGCGGGGGGGAGGGCAGATACGCAGTATTTT CASSQERLAGGRADTQYF
TRBJ1-5 . . TRBV19 TGTGCCAGTAGTGTCAGGGGTCAGCCCCAGCATTTT CASSVRGQPQHF